Listed below are T cell receptor beta chains from one sample, sequenced in a study of shared clonotypes between healthy human individuals. TCRdb keeps only in-frame clones here, not all; method: immunoSEQ multiplex PCR. The sample lists about 480,000 clones; about three quarters were seen once. Sequences were obtained from PBMCs. Receptor source: a woman between 35 and 50 years old in good health. Some clones in this sample may be carry-over from other donors' samples. Each CDR3 is given with its conserved first and last residue. D genes are given only for firm matches. The size entry is marked missing in some rows and otherwise reads once, few, many or a size class.

>-|TRBJ2-3|TRBV2|TRBD2
CASSPGLASTDTQYF
TGTGCCAGCAGTCCGGGACTAGCCAGCACAGATACGCAGTATTTT
>-|TRBJ1-4|TRBV27|TRBD1
CASSSQGGWVEKLFF
TGTGCCAGCAGTTCTCAGGGGGGGTGGGTCGAAAAACTGTTTTTT
>-|TRBJ1-1|TRBV18|-
CASSPRGGSGNTEAFF
TGTGCCAGCTCCCCCCGTGGGGGATCAGGGAACACTGAAGCTTTCTTT
>-|TRBJ1-1|TRBV28|-
CASRSPQNTEAFF
TGTGCCTCCCGTAGTCCTCAAAACACTGAAGCTTTCTTT
>-|TRBJ1-1|TRBV28|-
CASSSITEAFF
TGTGCCAGCAGCTCCATCACTGAAGCTTTCTTT
>-|TRBJ2-3|TRBV18|TRBD2
CASSPSQREPPDTQYF
TGTGCCAGCTCACCCTCCCAGCGGGAGCCCCCAGATACGCAGTATTTT
>-|TRBJ2-1|TRBV5-6|TRBD2
CASSLRRWREVPYNEQFF
TGTGCCAGCAGCTTGCGGCGGTGGCGGGAGGTCCCTTACAATGAGCAGTTCTTC
>-|TRBJ2-7|TRBV6-1|-
CASTQGDGGYEQYF
TGTGCCAGCACCCAAGGGGACGGCGGATACGAGCAGTACTTC
>-|TRBJ2-5|TRBV28|TRBD2
CASTKGLALIRNQETQYF
TGTGCCAGCACCAAAGGACTAGCCCTGATACGGAATCAAGAGACCCAGTACTTC
>-|TRBJ2-1|TRBV15|TRBD2
CATSRDRTSGGSYNEQFF
TGTGCCACCAGCAGAGATCGGACTAGCGGGGGGTCCTACAATGAGCAGTTCTTC
>once|TRBJ2-5|TRBV5-1|-
CASSPGQSGTQYF
TGCGCCAGCAGCCCAGGACAGTCCGGGACCCAGTACTTC
>-|TRBJ2-1|TRBV6-6|-
CASSRDSNEQFF
TGTGCCAGCAGCCGGGACTCCAATGAGCAGTTCTTC
>-|TRBJ2-1|TRBV6-1|TRBD2
CATTSGIHPSEQFF
TGTGCCACCACTAGCGGGATCCACCCGAGTGAGCAGTTCTTC
>-|TRBJ2-1|TRBV9|-
CASSIRFREEQFF
TGTGCCAGCAGCATCCGTTTCAGGGAGGAGCAGTTCTTC
>-|TRBJ1-4|TRBV4-2|-
CASSQVGQGGGFEKLFF
TGTGCCAGCAGCCAAGTTGGGCAGGGAGGGGGGTTTGAAAAACTGTTTTTT
>once|TRBJ2-1|TRBV28|TRBD2
CASTLSGRPVGQFF
TGTGCCAGCACCCTTAGCGGGAGGCCCGTTGGGCAGTTCTTC